The T cell receptor beta chain under discussion was sequenced for a study of T cell responses to AZD1222 COVID-19 vaccine. General study points: Seropositivity was recorded at baseline in only 6 or 7 AZD1222 recipients. Repertoires in all cases were sampled only once the peak T cell response had passed.

Generated by immunoSEQ multiplex PCR, the TCRdb table keeps only in-frame clones and is missing some. Among roughly 100,000 clones, 70% to 90% were seen once, and the ten largest hold approximately 19%. In the case of this clone: Its antigen is as yet unknown.

Germline V gene sequence: CDR1 PRHDT, CDR2 FYEKMQ (reference sequence). The CDR3 loop spans 15 amino acids. Unmatched junction bases numbered 6, after V lost 4 bases and J lost 4 bases. The starting material was peripheral blood, obtained on day 0 of AZD1222 vaccination. The chain employs TRBV13 and TRBJ2-3; TRBD2 aligns across 9 bases. This clonotype originated in an adult in good health. This CDR3 reads CASSSGGGVADTQYF. In DNA, the CDR3 is TGTGCCAGCAGCTCCGGCGGGGGGGTGGCAGATACGCAGTATTTT.